Sequencing of this TCR beta chain was carried out in a study of beta chain features in type 1 diabetes. Notes on the study in general: Healthy donors had naive, central memory and Treg TCRB repertoires that appeared less similar than those seen among patients.

All of the sorted populations showed purity greater than 98%. This clone occurred a few times. Its antigen is not identified. The sequenced template was cDNA made from the entire isolated RNA. Clones were read by immunoSEQ multiplex PCR, and TCRdb kept only the in-frame ones, dropping some. Found here are hundreds of thousands of clones, roughly 12% of them singletons; the top ten hold 0.015% to 0.02%. The V gene end was trimmed by 5 bases and the J gene end by 6 bases; junction bases not matched to a gene: 7. The CDR3 loop spans 16 amino acids. CDR1 is MDHEN and CDR2 is SYDVKM in the germline V gene. The clonotype comes from a man aged 18 to 30 in good health. The source material was naive CD4+ T cells from blood. The chain employs TRBV28 and TRBJ2-4, with 13 bases lining up with TRBD2. DNA for the CDR3: TGTGCCAGCAGTCCTGGACTAGCGGGAGTAGCAAACATTCAGTACTTC. This encodes CASSPGLAGVANIQYF. Supplemented by reference TRBV28 and TRBJ2-4, the full variable domain reads DVKVTQSSRYLVKRTGEKVFLECVQDMDHENMFWYRQDPGLGLRLIYFSYDVKMKEKGDIPEGYSVSREKKERFSLILESASTNQTSMYLCASSPGLAGVANIQYFGAGTRLSVL.